This entry concerns a single TCR beta chain. Its specificity is unknown. This sample is drawn from a study of a mutant IDH1 vaccine in newly diagnosed glioma. In the study overall: Previous treatment comprised radiotherapy, temozolomide, or both, mostly both.

In germline, CDR1 is GTSNPN, CDR2 SVGIG (reference sequence). Trimming shortened V by 1 base and J by 1 base, and 16 bases separated the two germline ends. This CDR3 has 16 residues. Clones were read by immunoSEQ multiplex PCR, and TCRdb kept only the in-frame ones, dropping some. The sample records over 50,000 clones, 85% to 90% being singletons. Study conclusions and caveats: Across multiple MHC alleles, 93.3% of patients had vaccine-induced responses.

Time point in this sample: week 5, during vaccination. Topical imiquimod was applied with each vaccine dose, which held 300 ug of mutant IDH1 20-mer peptide. The sequences come from PBMCs, collected from a glioma patient whose treatment included an IDH1 peptide vaccine. The chain carries TRBV30 and TRBJ2-5; unclear D gene. The TCR comes from a woman between 40 and 50 years old with glioma. CDR3 nucleotide sequence: TGTGCCTGGAGTGGAGGTACAGTCGGGCCCCAAGAGACCCAGTACTTC. It encodes CAWSGGTVGPQETQYF.